This T cell receptor (beta chain) was found in a study of shared clonotypes between healthy human individuals (dated by TCRdb to between 2020 and 2021). Background on the whole study: The cohort included a few men and a couple of women between 18 and 49 years of age. Libraries were prepared and TCR repertoires were sequenced by different laboratories using diverse techniques, in order to increase sequencing depth and limit assay-specific biases. Leukapheresis yielded between about 0.94 and 9.5 billion PBMCs per donor. The study deeply sequenced blood TCR repertoires of about 5 healthy adults to estimate repertoire size and the extent of clonotype sharing between individuals. For each donor, CD4 naive and CD4 memory were each given three plates, CD8 naive was given two plates, and CD8 memory was given one plate. General conclusions and limits of the study: Estimated clonotype richness was generally larger for naive than for memory subsets. Because the study included only a small number of donors, the genetic and exposure-history diversity represented was limited. About 5% of naive CD4, roughly 3.6% of naive CD8, 2.3% of memory CD4, and 0.4% of memory CD8 clonotypes were shared across a handful of donors. Only blood was sampled, and tissue TCR repertoires likely differ from those in blood. Compared with non-shared clonotypes, the clonotypes found in all four sorted-subset donors had higher generation probabilities. Even with the large sequencing depth, rarefaction of the sorted-subset datasets indicated that sequencing was incomplete. Pairwise subsampling led to the expectation that sequencing depth would affect the degree of clonotype sharing among donors.

The germline V gene provides CDR1 SGHRS and CDR2 YFSETQ. Trimming costs V 1 base and J 2 bases, and their ends lie 5 bases apart. The CDR3 holds 13 amino acids from the cysteine to the phenylalanine. Of the read, only the CDR3 DNA is kept; its 39 bases are in frame from base 1. Notes on this clone: The clone's antigen remains unknown. Qualities for individual bases were not recorded, and no much larger clone is one base off.

Donors were healthy HIV-negative adults with no recently reported acute infections or vaccinations. Every donor was a Caucasian adult residing in Nashville, Tennessee, USA. CD4+ T cells were enriched through magnetic negative selection, after which naive cells were positively selected on CD45RA and the remaining negative fraction served as the memory subset. Blood was collected by leukapheresis, and PBMCs were isolated by Ficoll-Histopaque density gradient centrifugation and then cryopreserved in liquid nitrogen vapor phase. Purity and quantity of every magnetically sorted T cell population were checked by analytical flow cytometry. Genomic DNA was isolated from every sorted fraction and measured by UV absorbance on a Nanodrop 2000c. Using the deep immunoSEQ assay, multiplex PCR amplified TCR CDR3 regions from genomic DNA. Extracted genomic DNA from each cell subset was spread evenly across all wells of several immunoSEQ 96-well plates, with each plate serving as a replicate. For sorted subsets, 200 to 250 ng of genomic DNA, equivalent to tens of thousands of T cell genomes, went into each replicate PCR. The purified libraries were quantified using a Qubit 3.0 fluorometer, sized with a Bioanalyzer 2100, and then quantified again using the KAPA Library Quantification kit. Every immunoSEQ 96-well plate was sequenced on a separate single-read 150-cycle Illumina NextSeq 550 flow cell. The authors' pipeline ran thus. Because the immunoSEQ output held only junctional sequences and lacked quality scores, the filtering could not match the filtering applied to full-length reads. Sequences were annotated with PyIR, a Python wrapper for IgBLAST v1.9, using IMGT germline references to assign V/J genes and CDR3. Reads were filtered out if the reads had weak V/J assignments (E-value above 1e-6), no CDR3, stop codons, out-of-frame junctions, or ambiguous translated residues. A V3J clonotype was defined by an identical inferred V gene, J gene, and CDR3 amino acid sequence. Percentage overlap between repertoires was calculated by dividing the number of shared unique clonotypes by the size of the smaller repertoire. Richness of each repertoire was evaluated using RTK rarefaction, the Chao1 estimator, and Recon v2.1 estimates of unobserved clonotypes. OLGA was used to compute generation probabilities for all TCRbeta clonotypes that the gDNA method yielded from a handful of donors. The table comes from immuneACCESS by way of TCRdb, which keeps in-frame sequences with V and J called. Part of the clones is missing from these tables; in studies checked, under half for an unresolved V gene and the rest for unknown reasons. V, J and clone size are those of that table, while D and trimming were read from the DNA. The sample yields some 1 million clones; under 80% were counted once. About 1.5% of the sample goes to the ten largest clones.

Sequencing used memory CD4+ T cells sorted from blood. The sample's cell subset or site label, in plain terms: CD45RA-negative fraction. The clonotype originates from a man aged 18 to 30 in good health. This receptor chain uses TRBV5-1 and TRBJ2-3; the D gene cannot be resolved reliably. The CDR3 here reads CASSLTDTDTQYF. The sequenced DNA is TGCGCCAGCAGCTTGACTGACACAGATACGCAGTATTTT.